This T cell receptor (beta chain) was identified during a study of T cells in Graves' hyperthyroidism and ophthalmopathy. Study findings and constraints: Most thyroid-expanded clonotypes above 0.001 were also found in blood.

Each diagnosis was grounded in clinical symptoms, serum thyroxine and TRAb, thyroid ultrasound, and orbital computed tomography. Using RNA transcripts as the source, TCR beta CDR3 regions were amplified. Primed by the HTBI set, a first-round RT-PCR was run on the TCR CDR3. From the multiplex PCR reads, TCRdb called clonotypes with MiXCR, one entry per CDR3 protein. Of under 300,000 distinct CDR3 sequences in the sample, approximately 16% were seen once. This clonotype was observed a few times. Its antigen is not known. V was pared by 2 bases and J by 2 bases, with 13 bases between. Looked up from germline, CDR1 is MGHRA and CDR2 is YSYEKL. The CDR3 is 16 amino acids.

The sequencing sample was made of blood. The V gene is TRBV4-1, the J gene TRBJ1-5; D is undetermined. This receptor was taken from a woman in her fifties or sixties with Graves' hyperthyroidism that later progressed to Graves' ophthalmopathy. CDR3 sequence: CASSQINRGGNQPQHF. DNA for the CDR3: TGCGCCAGCAGCCAAATCAATCGGGGAGGCAATCAGCCCCAGCATTTT.